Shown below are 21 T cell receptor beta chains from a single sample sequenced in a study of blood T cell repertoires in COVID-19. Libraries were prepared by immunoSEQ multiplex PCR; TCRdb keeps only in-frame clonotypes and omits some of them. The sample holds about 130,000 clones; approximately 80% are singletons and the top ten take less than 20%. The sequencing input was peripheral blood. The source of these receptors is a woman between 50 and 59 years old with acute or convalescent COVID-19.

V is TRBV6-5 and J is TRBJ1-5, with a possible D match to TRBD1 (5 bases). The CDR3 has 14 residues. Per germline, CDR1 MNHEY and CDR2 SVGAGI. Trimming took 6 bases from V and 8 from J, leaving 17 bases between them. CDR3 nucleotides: TGTGCCAGCAGCCCCCGGGGGGACGGAAAGCCCCAGCATTTT. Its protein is CASSPRGDGKPQHF.

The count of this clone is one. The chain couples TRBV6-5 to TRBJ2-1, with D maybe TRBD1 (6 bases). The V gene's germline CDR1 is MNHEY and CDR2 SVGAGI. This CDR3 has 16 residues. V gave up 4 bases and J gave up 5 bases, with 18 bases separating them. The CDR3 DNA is TGTGCCAGCAGTTTCACCGGGACACCCCTCCACAATGAGCAGTTCTTC. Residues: CASSFTGTPLHNEQFF.

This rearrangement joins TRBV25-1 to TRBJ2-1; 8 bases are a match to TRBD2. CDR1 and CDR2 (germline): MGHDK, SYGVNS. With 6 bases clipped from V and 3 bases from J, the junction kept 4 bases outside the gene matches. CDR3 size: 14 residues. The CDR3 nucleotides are TGTGCCAGCAGAGGGACTAGTTTCTACAATGAGCAGTTCTTC. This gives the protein CASRGTSFYNEQFF.

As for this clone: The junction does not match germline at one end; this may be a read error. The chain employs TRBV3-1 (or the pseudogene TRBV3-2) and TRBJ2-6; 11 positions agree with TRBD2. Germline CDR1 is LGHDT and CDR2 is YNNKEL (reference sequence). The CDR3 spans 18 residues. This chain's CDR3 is CASNQLAGVISGANVLTF. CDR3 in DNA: TGTGCCAGCAACCAACTAGCGGGGGTTATCTCTGGGGCCAACGTCCTGACTTTC.

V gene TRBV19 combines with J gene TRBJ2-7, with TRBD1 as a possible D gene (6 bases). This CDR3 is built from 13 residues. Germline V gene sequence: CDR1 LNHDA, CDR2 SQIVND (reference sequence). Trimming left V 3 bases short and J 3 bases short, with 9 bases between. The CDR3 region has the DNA TGTGCCAGTAGTATCGGACAGATCTACGAGCAGTACTTC. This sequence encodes CASSIGQIYEQYF.

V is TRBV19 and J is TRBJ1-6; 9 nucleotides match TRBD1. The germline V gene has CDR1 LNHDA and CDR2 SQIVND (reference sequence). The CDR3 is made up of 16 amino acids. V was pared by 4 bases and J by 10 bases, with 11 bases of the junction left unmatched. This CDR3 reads CASSTKFTGGRSPLHF. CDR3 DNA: TGTGCCAGTAGTACGAAATTTACAGGGGGCAGGTCACCCCTCCACTTT.

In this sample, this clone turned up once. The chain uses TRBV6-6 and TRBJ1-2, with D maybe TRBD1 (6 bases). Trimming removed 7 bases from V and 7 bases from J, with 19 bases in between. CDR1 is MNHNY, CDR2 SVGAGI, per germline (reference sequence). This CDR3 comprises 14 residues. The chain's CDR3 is CASTLEGGPGGYTF. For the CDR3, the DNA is TGTGCCAGCACCCTCGAGGGGGGGCCCGGTGGCTACACCTTC.

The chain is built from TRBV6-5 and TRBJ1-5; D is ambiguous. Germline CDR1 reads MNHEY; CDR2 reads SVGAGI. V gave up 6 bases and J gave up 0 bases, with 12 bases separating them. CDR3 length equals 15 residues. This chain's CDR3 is CASRPGRLSNQPQHF. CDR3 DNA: TGTGCCAGCAGACCGGGAAGACTTAGCAATCAGCCCCAGCATTTT.

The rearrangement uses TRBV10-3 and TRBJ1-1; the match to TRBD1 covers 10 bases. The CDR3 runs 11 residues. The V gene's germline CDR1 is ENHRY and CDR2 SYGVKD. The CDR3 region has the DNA TGTGCTTCAACCGGGACAGGGGTGGCTTTCTTT. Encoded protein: CASTGTGVAFF.

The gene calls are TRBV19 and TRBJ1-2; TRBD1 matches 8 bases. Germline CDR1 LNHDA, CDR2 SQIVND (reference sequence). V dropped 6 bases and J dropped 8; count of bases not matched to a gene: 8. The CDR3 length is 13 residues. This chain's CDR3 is CASSETGAKGYTF. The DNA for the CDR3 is TGTGCCAGTAGCGAGACAGGGGCGAAAGGCTACACCTTC.

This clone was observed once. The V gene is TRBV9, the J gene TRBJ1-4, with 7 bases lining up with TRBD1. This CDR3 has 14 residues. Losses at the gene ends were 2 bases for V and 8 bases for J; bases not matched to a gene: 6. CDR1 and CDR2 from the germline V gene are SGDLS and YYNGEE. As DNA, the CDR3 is TGTGCCAGCAGCGTTTCCTGGACAGGCGAAAAACTGTTTTTT. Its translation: CASSVSWTGEKLFF.

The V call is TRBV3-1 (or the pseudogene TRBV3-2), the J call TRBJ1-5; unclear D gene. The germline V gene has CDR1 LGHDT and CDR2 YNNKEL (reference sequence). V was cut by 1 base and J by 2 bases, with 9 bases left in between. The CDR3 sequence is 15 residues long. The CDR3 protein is CASSQGGSRNQPQHF. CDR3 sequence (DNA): TGTGCCAGCAGCCAAGGAGGCAGCCGCAATCAGCCCCAGCATTTT.

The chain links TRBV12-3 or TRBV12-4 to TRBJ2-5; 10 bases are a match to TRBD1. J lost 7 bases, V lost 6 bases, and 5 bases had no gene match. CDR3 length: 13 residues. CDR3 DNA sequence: TGTGCCAGCAGGCGACAGGGGGCGGGGACCCAGTACTTC. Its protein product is CASRRQGAGTQYF.

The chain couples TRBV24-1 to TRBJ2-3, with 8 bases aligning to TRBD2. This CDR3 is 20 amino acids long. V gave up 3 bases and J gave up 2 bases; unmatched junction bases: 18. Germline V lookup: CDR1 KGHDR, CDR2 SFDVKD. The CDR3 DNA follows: TGTGCCACCAGTGATCCCGGGTTTGGTAGCGGGGTGGGGTCCACAGATACGCAGTATTTT. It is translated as CATSDPGFGSGVGSTDTQYF.

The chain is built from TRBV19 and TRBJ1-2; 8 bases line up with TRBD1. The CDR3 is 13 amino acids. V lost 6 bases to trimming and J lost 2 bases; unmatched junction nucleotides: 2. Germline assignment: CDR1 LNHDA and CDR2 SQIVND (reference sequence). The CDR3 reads CASSDRGNYGYTF. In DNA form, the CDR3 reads TGTGCCAGTAGCGACAGGGGAAACTATGGCTACACCTTC.

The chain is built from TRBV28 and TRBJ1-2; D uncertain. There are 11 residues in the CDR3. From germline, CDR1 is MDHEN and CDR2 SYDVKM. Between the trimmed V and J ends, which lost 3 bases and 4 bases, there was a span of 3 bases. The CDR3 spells CASSFRYGYTF. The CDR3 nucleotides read TGTGCCAGCAGTTTTCGCTATGGCTACACCTTC.

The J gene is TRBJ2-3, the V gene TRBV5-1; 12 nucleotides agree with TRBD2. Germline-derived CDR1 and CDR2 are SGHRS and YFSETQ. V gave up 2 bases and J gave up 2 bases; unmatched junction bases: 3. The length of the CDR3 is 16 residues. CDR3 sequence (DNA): TGCGCCAGCAGCTTTACTAGCGGGGGGAACACAGATACGCAGTATTTT. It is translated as CASSFTSGGNTDTQYF.

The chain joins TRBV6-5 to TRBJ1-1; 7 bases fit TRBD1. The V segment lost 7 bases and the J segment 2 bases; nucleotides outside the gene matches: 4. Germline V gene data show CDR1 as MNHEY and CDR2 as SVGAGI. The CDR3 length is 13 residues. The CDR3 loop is CASMGQLNTEAFF. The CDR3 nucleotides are TGTGCCAGCATGGGACAGCTTAACACTGAAGCTTTCTTT.

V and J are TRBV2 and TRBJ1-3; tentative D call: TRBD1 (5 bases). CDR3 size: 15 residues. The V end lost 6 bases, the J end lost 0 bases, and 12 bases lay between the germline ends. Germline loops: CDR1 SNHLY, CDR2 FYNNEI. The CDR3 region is CASSKDIVSGNTIYF. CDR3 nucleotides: TGTGCCAGCAGCAAGGACATAGTCTCTGGAAACACCATATATTTT.

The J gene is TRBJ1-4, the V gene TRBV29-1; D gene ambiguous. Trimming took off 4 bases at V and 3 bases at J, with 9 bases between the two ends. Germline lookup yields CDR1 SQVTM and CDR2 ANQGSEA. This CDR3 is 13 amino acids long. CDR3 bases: TGCAGCGTTGTAGCCGCGGCTAATGAAAAACTGTTTTTT. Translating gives CSVVAAANEKLFF.

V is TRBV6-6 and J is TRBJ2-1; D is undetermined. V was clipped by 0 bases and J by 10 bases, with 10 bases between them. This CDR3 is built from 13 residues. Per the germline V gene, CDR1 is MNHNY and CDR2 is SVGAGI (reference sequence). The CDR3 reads CASSYSFALEQFF. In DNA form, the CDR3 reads TGTGCCAGCAGTTACTCGTTCGCACTAGAGCAGTTCTTC.